The 3 T cell receptor beta chains below all came from one sample that was sequenced in a study of early T cells in non-severe SARS-CoV-2 infection. Using its own MiXCR run on the 5' RACE reads, TCRdb lists one record per CDR3 protein. The repertoire holds 95,000 to 110,000 distinct CDR3 sequences, with 8.5% to 14% as singletons. Sequencing was done on a sample of whole blood. Receptor source: an adult who was a healthcare worker with PCR-confirmed SARS-CoV-2 infection or an uninfected control (not recorded which).

This clonotype was picked up a small number of times. J is TRBJ2-3 and V is TRBV6-5, with D uncertain. The CDR3 sequence is 16 residues long. The germline V gene has CDR1 MNHEY and CDR2 SVGAGI. V lost 6 bases and J 8 bases, leaving 24 bases between the germline ends. The CDR3 loop is CASRSPSWPRRATQYF. The CDR3 bases are TGTGCCAGCAGGTCCCCATCGTGGCCCAGACGAGCTACGCAGTATTTT.

Only a few counts were recorded for this clonotype. The gene calls are TRBV6-5 and TRBJ1-5; D not certain. CDR3 length equals 14 residues. Germline V gene data show CDR1 as MNHEY and CDR2 as SVGAGI. Trimming cost V 6 bases and J 10 bases, with 19 bases left between them. The CDR3 spells CASRPSQLSRPQHF. The CDR3 DNA reads as TGTGCCAGCAGACCCTCCCAGCTATCCCGTCCCCAGCATTTT.

In its sample, this clonotype was seen a few times. The V gene is TRBV4-1, the J gene TRBJ2-7; 9 nucleotides align to TRBD2. This CDR3 comprises 15 residues. Germline loops: CDR1 MGHRA, CDR2 YSYEKL. After removal of 6 bases from V and 3 bases from J, the junction contained 9 bases not matched to a gene. CDR3 DNA: TGCGCCAGCAGACTTGACGCTAGCGGGGACTACGAGCAGTACTTC. It yields the protein CASRLDASGDYEQYF.